This TCR beta chain emerged from a study of shared clonotypes between healthy human individuals. Study context: The plates for each donor numbered three CD4 naive, three CD4 memory, two CD8 naive and one CD8 memory. Study results and limitations: In general, naive subsets displayed greater estimated richness than memory subsets did. Genetic and exposure-history diversity was limited by the few donors.

The protocol was immunoSEQ multiplex PCR, while the TCRdb copy is restricted to in-frame clones and leaves out a portion. The data contain about 1,900,000 clones, about 94% of them singletons. As for this clone: Its cognate antigen is unknown. This specimen includes other DNA sequences encoding the same CDR3.

Naive CD8 cells comprised CD45RO-negative, CCR7-positively selected cells, excluding terminally differentiated effector memory CD45RA+ cells. Trimming removed 2 bases from V and 3 bases from J; junction bases left unmatched: 2. The CDR3 contains 13 residues. From germline, CDR1 is SGHKS and CDR2 YYEKEE (reference sequence). The sequence derives from a man aged 18 to 29 in good health. Sample: naive CD8+ T cells sorted from blood. The chain joins TRBV5-5 to TRBJ2-7; 7 nucleotides line up with TRBD2. This chain's CDR3 is CASSFGGNYEQYF. As DNA, the CDR3 is TGTGCCAGCAGCTTCGGGGGGAACTACGAGCAGTACTTC.